This T cell receptor (beta chain) was recovered during a study of blood T cells in healthy people across ages. As concerns this clonotype: The germline gene is not matched at one end of the junction; a read error may be the cause.

For the second PCR, which ran for about 7 to 11 cycles, a sample-barcoded 5' primer and a J-beta primer mix were used. Each cDNA molecule was tagged by a template-switch adaptor with 12 random nucleotides. TCRdb fed the 5' RACE reads into MiXCR, producing one record per CDR3 protein. The sample has under 1,000,000 distinct CDR3 sequences, about 36% seen once. This receptor was taken from a man younger than 30 in good health. The sample taken for sequencing was blood.

CDR3 protein: CAGSFGTGGTEAFF. The CDR3 nucleotides are TGTGCCGGCAGCTTCGGGACAGGGGGAACTGAAGCTTTCTTT. The chain employs TRBV7-9 and TRBJ1-1; 11 bases match TRBD1. The CDR3 is 14 amino acids. Germline-derived CDR1 and CDR2 are SEHNR and FQNEAQ (reference sequence).